A selection of T cell receptor beta chains follows, all from one sample in a study of blood T cell repertoires in COVID-19. TCRdb's table, derived via immunoSEQ multiplex PCR, lists solely in-frame clones and lacks some. The sample lists roughly 150,000 clones, 88% occurring once. Sequenced material: peripheral blood. Receptor source: a man aged 50 or older who had recovered from COVID-19. Each CDR3 is given with its conserved first and last residue. The D gene is left open where the match is weak. The size of a clone is reported for some rows only, either as once, few or many, or as a class for expanded clones.

J | D | size | V | DNA | CDR3
TRBJ1-1 | TRBD1 | NA | TRBV27 | TGTGCCAGCAGTCCCAAGGGGGCCCGCAGGGCTTTCTTT | CASSPKGARRAFF
TRBJ2-1 | TRBD1 | NA | TRBV11-1 | TGTGCCAGCATCCAGACAGGGGGCAGCAATGAGCAGTTCTTC | CASIQTGGSNEQFF
TRBJ1-6 | TRBD1 | NA | TRBV6-1 | TGTGCCAGCAGTGGGTCCCGGGACAGGGGGAGCTCCTATAATTCACCCCTCCACTTT | CASSGSRDRGSSYNSPLHF
TRBJ2-1 | TRBD2 | NA | TRBV7-3 | TGTGCCAGCAGCTCGGCTAGCGGGGTTAATGAGCAGTTCTTC | CASSSASGVNEQFF
TRBJ2-5 | NA | NA | TRBV5-4 | TGTGCCAGCAGCTTTCTGGAGACCCAGTACTTC | CASSFLETQYF
TRBJ1-2 | NA | NA | TRBV4-1 | TGCGCCAGCAGCCAAGTCGGTAGCTATGGCTACACCTTC | CASSQVGSYGYTF
TRBJ1-4 | NA | NA | TRBV19 | TGTGCCAGTAGTATAGAGGGGGCGACTAATGAAAAACTGTTTTTT | CASSIEGATNEKLFF
TRBJ1-2 | NA | NA | TRBV5-1 | TGCGCCAGCAGCTTGGCCGGAGAGCTTCCTTACCCTTATGGCTACACCTTC | CASSLAGELPYPYGYTF
TRBJ1-3 | NA | few | TRBV30 | TGTGCCTGGAGCGCCAGGGCGGTGAACACCATATATTTT | CAWSARAVNTIYF
TRBJ1-3 | TRBD1 | NA | TRBV4-3 | TGCGCCAGCAGCCAAGGCCGGGACAGGAGCTCTGGAAACACCATATATTTT | CASSQGRDRSSGNTIYF
TRBJ1-2 | NA | NA | TRBV3-1/TRBV3-2 | TGTGCCAGCAGCCAAGTAGAGGAATATGGCTACACCTTC | CASSQVEEYGYTF
TRBJ2-7 | NA | NA | TRBV15 | TGTGCCACCAGCAGAGAACAGTCTGAGTCCTACGAGCAGTACTTC | CATSREQSESYEQYF
TRBJ2-1 | NA | NA | TRBV5-4 | TGTGCCAGCAGCTTCGGAGCTTGGGATGAGCAGTTCTTC | CASSFGAWDEQFF
TRBJ1-2 | NA | NA | TRBV4-1 | TGCGCCAGCAGCCAAGAAGCCGTATTACCCCGGGATGGCTACACCTTC | CASSQEAVLPRDGYTF
TRBJ1-1 | NA | NA | TRBV5-1 | TGCGCCAGCATCCCCTCGGGAACGAACACTGAAGCTTTCTTT | CASIPSGTNTEAFF
TRBJ2-1 | NA | NA | TRBV10-3 | TGTGCCATCTCATGGACTCAAGACAATGAGCAGTTCTTC | CAISWTQDNEQFF
TRBJ1-4 | TRBD1 | NA | TRBV4-1 | TGCGCCAGCAGCCCCCAGGGGGCAGGAGGGAAAAATGAAAAACTGTTTTTT | CASSPQGAGGKNEKLFF
TRBJ1-5 | NA | NA | TRBV7-2 | TGTGCCAGCAGCGTTAATAGCAATCAGCCCCAGCATTTT | CASSVNSNQPQHF
TRBJ2-5 | TRBD1 | NA | TRBV5-6 | TGTGCCAGCAGCTTTGGGACAGAGGCAGAGACCCAGTACTTC | CASSFGTEAETQYF
TRBJ2-1 | TRBD1 | NA | TRBV12-5 | TGTGCTAGTGGGGTGACAGGGAGCTCCTACAATGAGCAGTTCTTC | CASGVTGSSYNEQFF
TRBJ1-1 | NA | NA | TRBV2 | TGTGCCAGCAGCAAACGACTGGGCACTGAAGCTTTCTTT | CASSKRLGTEAFF
TRBJ1-5 | TRBD1 | NA | TRBV6-5 | TGTGCCAGCAGCTCGGACAGGAATAGCAATCAGCCCCAGCATTTT | CASSSDRNSNQPQHF
TRBJ2-2 | NA | NA | TRBV5-4 | TGTGCCAGCAACCCCCTAGGAGACACCGGGGAGCTGTTTTTT | CASNPLGDTGELFF
TRBJ2-7 | TRBD1 | NA | TRBV4-1 | TGCGCCAGCAGCCGAGAGACAGGGGGCTCCTACGAGCAGTACTTC | CASSRETGGSYEQYF
TRBJ1-2 | NA | NA | TRBV10-3 | TGTGCCATCATGAGGGGGGGCCTCGACTACACCTTC | CAIMRGGLDYTF
TRBJ2-1 | NA | once | TRBV30 | TGTGCCTGGAGTGTACTCGGGAGCTCCTACAATGAGCAGTTCTTC | CAWSVLGSSYNEQFF
TRBJ2-7 | NA | NA | TRBV28 | TGTGCCACCATAGGGGGTCTGAGCGAGCAGTACTTC | CATIGGLSEQYF
TRBJ1-1 | NA | once | TRBV7-6 | TGTGCCAGCAGCAAAAGCCCCGAGGGCACTGAAGCTTTCTTT | CASSKSPEGTEAFF
TRBJ2-1 | NA | NA | TRBV7-6 | TGTGCCAGCAGCTTAGAGGATATAGCCAATGAGCAGTTCTTC | CASSLEDIANEQFF
TRBJ1-1 | NA | NA | TRBV20-1 | TGCAGTGCTCGGGGGACCCTTGAAGCTTTCTTT | CSARGTLEAFF
TRBJ1-6 | NA | NA | TRBV5-5 | TGTGCCAGCAGCGACCCCTACGGGAGCTCCTATAATTCACCCCTCCACTTT | CASSDPYGSSYNSPLHF
TRBJ1-2 | NA | once | TRBV18 | TGTGCCAGCTCCCGGAATGAGGGGGACTATGGCTACACCTTC | CASSRNEGDYGYTF
TRBJ1-5 | TRBD1 | NA | TRBV2 | TGTGCCAGCAGTGGTCGGACAGGGGTTCACGATCAGCCCCAGCATTTT | CASSGRTGVHDQPQHF
TRBJ2-2 | TRBD1 | NA | TRBV2 | TGTGCCAGCAGTCCGAGGGGGCAGGGCACCGGGGAGCTGTTTTTT | CASSPRGQGTGELFF
TRBJ2-7 | TRBD1 | NA | TRBV20-1 | TGCAGTGCTCCTACAGGGGGCGAGCAGTACTTC | CSAPTGGEQYF
TRBJ2-1 | TRBD2 | NA | TRBV28 | TGTGCCAGCACATCATCGTTAGCGGGGGGGCCTCGGAATGAGCAGTTCTTC | CASTSSLAGGPRNEQFF
TRBJ1-4 | TRBD1 | NA | TRBV7-9 | TGTGCCAGCAGCTCGACAGGGGGTTCCAATGAAAAACTGTTTTTT | CASSSTGGSNEKLFF
TRBJ2-3 | TRBD1 | NA | TRBV10-3 | TGTGCCATCAGCACCAAGACAGGGGCGGCAGATACGCAGTATTTT | CAISTKTGAADTQYF
TRBJ2-1 | TRBD1 | NA | TRBV3-1/TRBV3-2 | TGTGCCAGCAGCAACGAGGGACAGGGAATCAATGAGCAGTTCTTC | CASSNEGQGINEQFF
TRBJ2-7 | NA | NA | TRBV18 | TGTGCCAGCTCACTGCCAGTAACCTACGAGCAGTACTTC | CASSLPVTYEQYF
TRBJ2-7 | TRBD1 | NA | TRBV27 | TGTGCCAGCAGCCCAACCTGGTCACAGGGGGCTACCGAGTACTTC | CASSPTWSQGATEYF
TRBJ1-5 | NA | NA | TRBV27 | TGTGCCAGCAGTTTACACGCAGGTACCCAAAAGCCCCAGCATTTT | CASSLHAGTQKPQHF
TRBJ2-7 | TRBD1 | NA | TRBV6-5 | TGTGCCAGCAAGGGTAGGGGGCCAGCGTCCTACGAGCAGTACTTC | CASKGRGPASYEQYF
TRBJ2-2 | TRBD1 | NA | TRBV24-1 | TGTGCCACCAGTGACCTCAGGACAGGGAACACCGGGGAGCTGTTTTTT | CATSDLRTGNTGELFF
TRBJ1-6 | NA | few | TRBV7-2 | TGTGCCAGCAGCAGCCCTACACGTAGCCCCCTCCACTTT | CASSSPTRSPLHF
TRBJ1-2 | NA | NA | TRBV28 | TGTGCCAGCCGGGGTGTCGACTATGGCTACACCTTC | CASRGVDYGYTF
TRBJ1-5 | NA | NA | TRBV5-6 | TGTGCCAGCAGCGCTACAGGGTCTGGCAATCAGCCCCAGCATTTT | CASSATGSGNQPQHF
TRBJ1-5 | TRBD1 | NA | TRBV29-1 | TGCAGCGTTGGAGGGACAGGGGATCAGCCCCAGCATTTT | CSVGGTGDQPQHF
TRBJ1-1 | NA | NA | TRBV30 | TGTGCCTGGAGTGTAAGGGAGGGAACTGAAGCTTTCTTT | CAWSVREGTEAFF
TRBJ2-1 | TRBD2 | NA | TRBV2 | TGTGCCAGCAGTGCCTTCCGGGGGGACCCAGGTGAGCAGTTCTTC | CASSAFRGDPGEQFF
TRBJ1-2 | TRBD1 | NA | TRBV11-2 | TGTGCCAGCAGCTCGCACGGGACAGCTAACTATGGCTACACCTTC | CASSSHGTANYGYTF
TRBJ2-7 | NA | NA | TRBV5-1 | TGCGCCAGCAGCTTGGTAGCGTACGAGCAGTACTTC | CASSLVAYEQYF
TRBJ2-2 | NA | NA | TRBV7-9 | TGTGCCAGCAGCTTACTTAACGGGGAGCTGTTTTTT | CASSLLNGELFF